A selection of T cell receptor beta chains follows, all from one sample in a study of control samples from healthy donors and cancer patients. Generated by immunoSEQ multiplex PCR, the TCRdb table keeps only in-frame clones and is missing some. The table lists some 410,000 clones, 75% to 95% of them singletons. The sample was PBMCs. The receptors derive from a man aged 40-49 years with head and neck cancer. Each CDR3 is given with its conserved first and last residue. D genes are given only for firm matches.

J gene: TRBJ2-3; V gene: TRBV2; D gene: NA; CDR3 protein: CASSPALGTDTQYF
J gene: TRBJ1-2; V gene: TRBV3-1/TRBV3-2; D gene: NA; CDR3 protein: CASSQETGISNYGYTF
J gene: TRBJ1-2; V gene: TRBV28; D gene: NA; CDR3 protein: CASRGPTFGGYTF
J gene: TRBJ1-3; V gene: TRBV9; D gene: TRBD1; CDR3 protein: CASSEDRAGGNTIYF
J gene: TRBJ2-3; V gene: TRBV11-3; D gene: NA; CDR3 protein: CASSPSPSGEESGCTDTQYF
J gene: TRBJ2-7; V gene: TRBV6-1; D gene: TRBD1; CDR3 protein: CASSEGQGVEQYF
J gene: TRBJ1-6; V gene: TRBV6-1; D gene: NA; CDR3 protein: CASSETFLQADSPLHF
J gene: TRBJ2-2; V gene: TRBV7-3; D gene: NA; CDR3 protein: CASSLNPGTGELFF
J gene: TRBJ1-4; V gene: TRBV25-1; D gene: NA; CDR3 protein: CASSDWQDNEKLFF
J gene: TRBJ2-3; V gene: TRBV9; D gene: NA; CDR3 protein: CASSVGSTDTQYF
J gene: TRBJ2-3; V gene: TRBV29-1; D gene: TRBD2; CDR3 protein: CSVELAGPSDTQYF
J gene: TRBJ1-2; V gene: TRBV11-2; D gene: TRBD1; CDR3 protein: CASSPYRGPANYGYTF
J gene: TRBJ1-1; V gene: TRBV10-2; D gene: TRBD1; CDR3 protein: CASSKQGANTEAFF
J gene: TRBJ2-7; V gene: TRBV4-3; D gene: TRBD1; CDR3 protein: CASSQDVGQGAGEQYF
J gene: TRBJ2-1; V gene: TRBV11-3; D gene: TRBD1; CDR3 protein: CASSLTGTVYNEQFF
J gene: TRBJ2-2; V gene: TRBV28; D gene: NA; CDR3 protein: CASSPWTGVAGGAGELFF